These 31 T cell receptor beta chains came from one sample sequenced in a study of response to subunit inactivated influenza vaccine. TCRdb passed the RT-PCR reads through MiXCR, listing each CDR3 protein once. The sample carries fewer than 600,000 distinct CDR3 sequences, 6.5% to 8% recorded once. The material was PBMCs from blood, obtained around 2 years after vaccination. The receptors shown here come from a man in his fifties or sixties who received an inactivated influenza vaccine.

This clonotype has just a few counts. The chain uses TRBV4-1 and TRBJ2-5, with 8 bases fitting TRBD2. There are 18 residues in the CDR3. Germline V CDR1 and CDR2: MGHRA, YSYEKL. The V gene end was trimmed by 0 bases and the J gene end by 2 bases; junction bases not matched to a gene: 11. CDR3 nucleotide sequence: TGCGCCAGCAGCCAAGAAGATTGGCGGGGGGCAAATCAAGAGACCCAGTACTTC. It yields the protein CASSQEDWRGANQETQYF.

CDR3 coding DNA: TGTGCCAGCAGTTTCGGTAAAGCCCGGACAGAGGCTTTCTTT. Its protein is CASSFGKARTEAFF. The chain combines TRBV6-5 with TRBJ1-1; perhaps TRBD1 as D (6 bases). CDR1 and CDR2 from the germline V gene are MNHEY and SVGAGI. With 4 bases removed from V and 11 bases from J, the gap between germline ends came to 20 bases. This CDR3 comprises 14 residues.

This clonotype has ten or more counts. The chain recombines TRBV29-1 with TRBJ2-1, with TRBD1 matching over 10 bases. The V gene end was trimmed by 7 bases and the J gene end by 4 bases; junction bases not matched to a gene: 19. The CDR3 runs to 18 residues. CDR1 is SQVTM and CDR2 is ANQGSEA in the germline V gene. Here the CDR3 DNA reads TGCAGCGCCGTTCGGGGACAGGGGACTCGGGGGTCGTACAATGAGCAGTTCTTC. Its protein product is CSAVRGQGTRGSYNEQFF.

Ten or more counts support this clonotype. The chain has TRBV6-2 or TRBV6-3 and TRBJ2-7; D might be TRBD1 or TRBD2, each matching 6 bases. Germline CDR1 reads MNHEY; CDR2 reads SVGEGT. CDR3 length: 14 amino acids. The ends were cut back, 10 bases at V and 7 bases at J, with 23 bases in the middle. DNA of the CDR3: TGTGCCACTAACAGAGGGAGGACAGCGGAAGAGCAGTACTTC. It yields the protein CATNRGRTAEEQYF.

This clonotype was detected many times. The rearrangement joins TRBV2 to TRBJ2-1; no definite D call. The CDR3 is 12 amino acids. V lost 5 bases, J lost 15 bases, and 17 bases lay in between. Germline V gene sequence: CDR1 SNHLY, CDR2 FYNNEI. The CDR3 DNA reads TGTGCCAGCAGTTTCCCTGGTCCTGCAGCGTTCTTC. As protein: CASSFPGPAAFF.

This rearrangement joins TRBV11-3 to TRBJ2-1, with TRBD2 as a possible D gene (6 bases). Germline loops: CDR1 SGHNT, CDR2 YENEEA. Trimming took 3 bases from V and 10 from J, leaving 13 bases between them. The CDR3 has 13 amino acids. The CDR3 region has the DNA TGTGCCAGCAGCTTTTACGGGAGCAGGGAGCAGTTCTTC. It yields the protein CASSFYGSREQFF.

This clonotype has more than one count but fewer than ten. The chain links TRBV20-1 to TRBJ1-1, with D maybe TRBD1 (6 bases). Germline CDR1 is DFQATT and CDR2 is SNEGSKA (reference sequence). This CDR3 has 13 amino acids. The ends were cut back, 0 bases at V and 7 bases at J, with 12 bases in the middle. This CDR3 reads CSARDLQGDEAFF. CDR3 DNA sequence: TGCAGTGCTAGAGACCTACAGGGAGATGAAGCTTTCTTT.

The V gene is TRBV6-2 or TRBV6-3, the J gene TRBJ2-1; the D is unclear. The CDR3 extends over 12 amino acids. The V and J ends lost 1 base and 7 bases respectively, with 5 bases between them. In germline, CDR1 is MNHEY, CDR2 SVGEGT. CDR3 in amino acids: CASSYWENEQFF. The CDR3 nucleotides are TGTGCCAGCAGTTACTGGGAAAATGAGCAGTTCTTC.

In this sample, this clonotype turned up many times. The chain joins TRBV27 to TRBJ2-5; D uncertain. The germline gives CDR1 MNHEY, CDR2 SMNVEV (reference sequence). CDR3 length: 13 amino acids. Trimming pared 3 bases from V and 5 bases from J, leaving 10 bases between. This chain's CDR3 is CASSLFRRETQYF. The CDR3 DNA reads TGTGCCAGCAGTTTGTTCCGCCGGGAGACCCAGTACTTC.

The sample holds many counts of this clonotype. The chain has TRBV12-3 or TRBV12-4 and TRBJ2-2; D ambiguous. This CDR3 is 11 amino acids long. V gave up 2 bases and J gave up 7 bases, with 2 bases separating them. In DNA form, the CDR3 reads TGTGCCAGCAGTTTACGCGGGGAGCTGTTTTTT. It specifies CASSLRGELFF.

J is TRBJ2-2 and V is TRBV12-3 or TRBV12-4, with D maybe TRBD1 (6 bases). Trimming pared 4 bases from V and 1 base from J, leaving 22 bases between. CDR3 size: 19 residues. The CDR3 DNA is TGTGCCAGCAGTTCCCCCTCGAGCTTGAACAGGGAGAACACCGGGGAGCTGTTTTTT. Protein: CASSSPSSLNRENTGELFF.

There are a few counts of this clonotype. This sequence joins TRBV6-1 and TRBJ2-3, with D unclear. Germline CDR1 is MNHNS and CDR2 is SASEGT. CDR3 length: 14 residues. V lost 7 bases and J 4 bases, leaving 15 bases between the germline ends. This CDR3 is CASKALRIPDTQYF. CDR3 sequence (DNA): TGTGCCAGCAAAGCTCTGCGTATTCCAGATACGCAGTATTTT.

This clonotype has a handful of counts. The chain combines TRBV7-9 with TRBJ2-4, with 9 nucleotides matching TRBD1. The J segment lost 11 bases and the V segment lost 5 bases, leaving 13 bases of the junction unmatched. The CDR3 loop spans 15 amino acids. Germline CDR1 and CDR2: SEHNR and FQNEAQ (reference sequence). CDR3 in DNA: TGTGCCAGCAGCCTAACAGCGGACAGGGGAGGGTTTCAGTACTTC. As protein: CASSLTADRGGFQYF.

This clonotype was detected only a few times. This chain connects TRBV4-1 to TRBJ1-1; D gene unclear. This CDR3 comprises 14 residues. The germline V and J ends were trimmed by 4 bases and 0 bases, with 9 bases remaining between them. In germline, CDR1 is MGHRA, CDR2 YSYEKL. CDR3 in amino acids: CASSLIEMNTEAFF. In DNA, the CDR3 is TGCGCCAGCAGCCTTATCGAAATGAACACTGAAGCTTTCTTT.

Ten or more counts support this clonotype. The V call is TRBV6-1, the J call TRBJ1-5, with D perhaps matching TRBD1 (6 bases). Trimming left V 6 bases short and J 1 base short, with 13 bases between. The germline V gene encodes CDR1 MNHNS and CDR2 SASEGT. The CDR3 covers 15 residues. CDR3 sequence: CASSRQTGSNQPQHF. As DNA, the CDR3 is TGTGCCAGCAGCCGGCAAACAGGGAGCAATCAGCCCCAGCATTTT.

This clonotype was detected a few times. The chain has TRBV20-1 and TRBJ2-3; 8 bases fit TRBD2. V dropped 3 bases and J dropped 7; count of bases not matched to a gene: 3. This CDR3 spans 12 amino acids. Germline-derived CDR1 and CDR2 are DFQATT and SNEGSKA (reference sequence). CDR3 region: CSASGGAYTQYF. The CDR3 nucleotides read TGCAGTGCTAGCGGGGGGGCGTATACGCAGTATTTT.

This clonotype was seen ten or more times. The V call is TRBV12-3 or TRBV12-4, the J call TRBJ1-2; 10 bases are shared with TRBD1. The CDR3 runs 15 residues. Losses at the gene ends were 4 bases for V and 8 bases for J; bases not matched to a gene: 10. The CDR3 DNA follows: TGTGCCAGCAGTTCCTCGATCGGGACAGGGGAGGGCTACACCTTC. Residues: CASSSSIGTGEGYTF.

This clonotype was seen ten or more times. The chain has TRBV5-1 and TRBJ2-1; 7 bases agree with TRBD2. V shed 2 bases and J 6 bases; nucleotides not matched to a gene: 8. The CDR3 runs 15 residues. Germline V gene data show CDR1 as SGHRS and CDR2 as YFSETQ. The CDR3 loop is CASSFGRGVSNEQFF. Here the CDR3 DNA reads TGCGCCAGCAGCTTCGGTCGGGGGGTCAGCAATGAGCAGTTCTTC.

This clonotype was seen repeatedly, ten times or more. The chain joins TRBV15 to TRBJ1-4; D gene ambiguous. The germline V gene has CDR1 LNHNV and CDR2 YYDKDF (reference sequence). Trimming left V 9 bases short and J 3 bases short, with 23 bases between. The CDR3 contains 17 residues. CDR3 sequence reads: CATSRSILQLANEKLFF. The CDR3 DNA reads TGTGCCACTTCTCGATCTATCCTGCAGCTTGCTAATGAAAAACTGTTTTTT.

This clonotype showed up many times. The chain links TRBV12-3 or TRBV12-4 to TRBJ1-5; D is unclear. The CDR3 covers 13 residues. V was shortened by 2 bases and J by 4 bases, with 6 bases between the two germline ends. CDR3 region: CASSLSENQPQHF. The CDR3 coding sequence is TGTGCCAGCAGTTTAAGTGAGAATCAGCCCCAGCATTTT.

The chain uses TRBV7-2 and TRBJ2-7, with TRBD1 identical over 9 bases. There are 16 residues in the CDR3. Germline V CDR1 and CDR2: SGHTA, FQGNSA. With V trimmed by 8 bases and J by 2 bases, 13 bases remained unmatched. The CDR3 DNA reads TGTGCCAGCGCTACAAGTCCCGGACAGGGGCCCTACGAGCAGTACTTC. This codes for CASATSPGQGPYEQYF.

The rearrangement links TRBV6-2 or TRBV6-3 to TRBJ2-7; 11 bases map to TRBD1. Germline-derived CDR1 and CDR2 are MNHEY and SVGEGT. V trimming: 6 bases; J trimming: 4 bases; junction bases outside the gene matches: 5. The CDR3 is made up of 14 amino acids. The CDR3 bases are TGTGCCAGCAGATCCGGGACAGGGGGTTACGAGCAGTACTTC. It codes for CASRSGTGGYEQYF.

The chain is built from TRBV20-1 and TRBJ1-1; 9 bases agree with TRBD1. The CDR3 is 14 amino acids. Germline lookup yields CDR1 DFQATT and CDR2 SNEGSKA (reference sequence). The V gene end was trimmed by 3 bases and the J gene end by 1 base; junction bases not matched to a gene: 3. In nucleotides, the CDR3 is TGCAGTGCTAGGAAACAGGGGGCGAACACTGAAGCTTTCTTT. Amino acids: CSARKQGANTEAFF.

This clonotype was picked up a small number of times. The chain employs TRBV13 and TRBJ2-7, with 10 nucleotides matching TRBD2. Germline assignment: CDR1 PRHDT and CDR2 FYEKMQ (reference sequence). After removal of 5 bases from V and 3 bases from J, the junction contained 1 base not matched to a gene. The CDR3 is made up of 13 amino acids. DNA for the CDR3: TGTGCCAGCAGCAGCGGGAGGGACTACGAGCAGTACTTC. Amino acids: CASSSGRDYEQYF.

The sample holds a few counts of this clonotype. V gene TRBV28 combines with J gene TRBJ1-2; TRBD1 matches at 7 bases. V gave up 2 bases and J gave up 8 bases; unmatched junction bases: 2. Germline V gene sequence: CDR1 MDHEN, CDR2 SYDVKM. The CDR3 totals 12 residues. This CDR3 is CASSLEGAGYTF. The CDR3 DNA reads as TGTGCCAGCAGTTTAGAGGGGGCCGGCTACACCTTC.

This clonotype has at least ten counts. This chain joins TRBV5-1 and TRBJ2-1, with TRBD2 matching over 9 bases. V lost 6 bases and J lost 4; bases outside the gene matches: 8. Germline CDR1 reads SGHRS; CDR2 reads YFSETQ. The CDR3 length is 15 residues. CDR3 nucleotides: TGCGCCAGCACCGGGGCTAGCGGGGTATACAATGAGCAGTTCTTC. Its translation is CASTGASGVYNEQFF.

This clonotype was counted ten times or more. The rearrangement joins TRBV28 to TRBJ1-1; weak D call: TRBD1 (5 bases). Germline CDR1 reads MDHEN; CDR2 reads SYDVKM. The CDR3 contains 14 residues. V lost 5 bases and J lost 6, with 16 bases in between. The CDR3 DNA sequence: TGTGCCAGCAGTCCCCTTGGGGGGAGCCCTGAAGCTTTCTTT. This gives the protein CASSPLGGSPEAFF.

This clonotype was detected a few times. The chain has TRBV11-2 and TRBJ2-1, with D perhaps TRBD2 (6 bases). Trimming took off 4 bases at V and 7 bases at J, with 20 bases between the two ends. Germline values: CDR1 SGHAT, CDR2 FQNNGV. This CDR3 is 16 amino acids long. The CDR3 DNA sequence: TGTGCCAGCAGCTGGACTACGGGGACCTTGGGTAATGAGCAGTTCTTC. It codes for CASSWTTGTLGNEQFF.

This chain uses TRBV10-3 with TRBJ2-1; 14 nucleotides line up with TRBD2. Trimming at V came to 6 bases and at J to 1 base, leaving 8 bases not matched to a gene. Germline-derived CDR1 and CDR2 are ENHRY and SYGVKD. The CDR3 is 18 residues long. This chain's CDR3 is CAISKGLAGALSYNEQFF. CDR3 nucleotide sequence: TGTGCCATCAGCAAGGGACTAGCGGGAGCCCTATCCTACAATGAGCAGTTCTTC.

This clonotype appeared a few times. This chain links TRBV11-2 with TRBJ2-3; 7 nucleotides align to TRBD1. Per germline, CDR1 SGHAT and CDR2 FQNNGV. This CDR3 is 16 amino acids long. Unmatched junction bases numbered 8, after V lost 2 bases and J lost 3 bases. As DNA, the CDR3 is TGTGCCAGCAGCTTAACCCAGGGACAGTCTACAGATACGCAGTATTTT. Translation gives CASSLTQGQSTDTQYF.

The gene calls are TRBV18 and TRBJ1-2, with TRBD1 identical over 10 bases. V was clipped by 1 base and J by 0 bases; unmatched bases: 2. From germline, CDR1 is KGHSH and CDR2 LQKENI. The CDR3 spans 16 residues. CDR3 protein: CASSPRTGGTNYGYTF. CDR3 sequence (DNA): TGTGCCAGCTCACCACGGACAGGGGGAACTAACTATGGCTACACCTTC.